These T cell receptor beta chains were read from a single sample in a study of cytomegalovirus exposure and HLA in healthy donors. Produced via immunoSEQ multiplex PCR; TCRdb's table is partial and in-frame only. The sample lists roughly 220,000 clones; 82% were seen once. Sequencing was performed on PBMCs. Receptors originate from a woman aged 40-49 years in good health and CMV-seronegative. The CDR3 runs from the conserved cysteine through the conserved F or W. The order of the fields is J gene, D gene, V gene, clone size, CDR3 protein, CDR3 DNA. D genes are given only for firm matches. Clone size is not always given. Where it is, it says once, few, many or a class for expanded clones.

j_call: TRBJ2-7; d_call: TRBD2; v_call: TRBV7-9; clone_size: NA; cdr3_aa: CASRNGTSGRIEQYF; cdr3_nt: TGTGCCAGCAGAAACGGGACTAGCGGGAGAATCGAGCAGTACTTC
j_call: TRBJ2-7; d_call: TRBD2; v_call: TRBV9; clone_size: NA; cdr3_aa: CASSPWTSGIGYEQYF; cdr3_nt: TGTGCCAGCAGCCCTTGGACTAGCGGGATAGGCTACGAGCAGTACTTC
j_call: TRBJ1-5; d_call: NA; v_call: TRBV19; clone_size: NA; cdr3_aa: CASSMFRGDISNQPQHF; cdr3_nt: TGTGCCAGTAGTATGTTTCGGGGGGATATTAGCAATCAGCCCCAGCATTTT
j_call: TRBJ2-2; d_call: NA; v_call: TRBV28; clone_size: once; cdr3_aa: CASRVGASDTGELFF; cdr3_nt: TGTGCCAGCAGGGTGGGGGCATCGGACACCGGGGAGCTGTTTTTT
j_call: TRBJ2-5; d_call: NA; v_call: TRBV19; clone_size: NA; cdr3_aa: CASSTGNDQETQYF; cdr3_nt: TGTGCCAGTAGTACGGGAAACGACCAAGAGACCCAGTACTTC
j_call: TRBJ1-1; d_call: TRBD1; v_call: TRBV4-1; clone_size: few; cdr3_aa: CASSRGGSVVEAFF; cdr3_nt: TGCGCCAGCAGCCGAGGGGGCTCGGTCGTTGAAGCTTTCTTT
j_call: TRBJ2-1; d_call: TRBD2; v_call: TRBV30; clone_size: NA; cdr3_aa: CACRGLGLAGGLYEQFF; cdr3_nt: TGTGCCTGTAGAGGACTAGGACTAGCGGGAGGGTTATATGAGCAGTTCTTC
j_call: TRBJ1-3; d_call: NA; v_call: TRBV5-1; clone_size: NA; cdr3_aa: CASSLGDNSGNTIYF; cdr3_nt: TGCGCCAGCAGCTTGGGCGATAACTCTGGAAACACCATATATTTT
j_call: TRBJ2-1; d_call: TRBD2; v_call: TRBV5-6; clone_size: NA; cdr3_aa: CASSLTTGTSGRIEQFF; cdr3_nt: TGTGCCAGCAGCTTAACAACCGGGACTAGCGGGAGGATTGAGCAGTTCTTC
j_call: TRBJ2-1; d_call: NA; v_call: TRBV11-2; clone_size: NA; cdr3_aa: CASSLQGMGQFF; cdr3_nt: TGTGCCAGCAGCTTACAGGGAATGGGGCAGTTCTTC
j_call: TRBJ1-1; d_call: NA; v_call: TRBV18; clone_size: NA; cdr3_aa: CASSPLETRGTEAFF; cdr3_nt: TGTGCCAGCTCACCACTGGAAACCCGGGGCACTGAAGCTTTCTTT
j_call: TRBJ2-3; d_call: NA; v_call: TRBV5-1; clone_size: NA; cdr3_aa: CASSWPTGVETDTQYF; cdr3_nt: TGCGCCAGCAGCTGGCCGACAGGAGTTGAGACAGATACGCAGTATTTT
j_call: TRBJ1-1; d_call: NA; v_call: TRBV6-1; clone_size: NA; cdr3_aa: CASSEASDTEAFF; cdr3_nt: TGTGCCAGCAGTGAAGCGTCGGACACTGAAGCTTTCTTT
j_call: TRBJ2-7; d_call: NA; v_call: TRBV29-1; clone_size: NA; cdr3_aa: CSVWQSGYEQYF; cdr3_nt: TGCAGCGTTTGGCAGAGCGGGTACGAGCAGTACTTC
j_call: TRBJ2-7; d_call: TRBD1; v_call: TRBV19; clone_size: NA; cdr3_aa: CASSIDWAPGQSTYEQYF; cdr3_nt: TGTGCCAGTAGTATAGACTGGGCACCGGGACAGAGTACCTACGAGCAGTACTTC
j_call: TRBJ2-7; d_call: NA; v_call: TRBV5-1; clone_size: few; cdr3_aa: CASSPGNLNGYEQYF; cdr3_nt: TGCGCCAGCAGCCCCGGGAACCTCAACGGGTACGAGCAGTACTTC
j_call: TRBJ1-2; d_call: NA; v_call: TRBV4-1; clone_size: NA; cdr3_aa: CASSHLGRRAEGYTF; cdr3_nt: TGCGCCAGCAGCCACCTCGGGCGCAGGGCAGAAGGCTACACCTTC
j_call: TRBJ2-7; d_call: TRBD2; v_call: TRBV10-3; clone_size: NA; cdr3_aa: CAIKVGLAGPYEQYF; cdr3_nt: TGTGCCATCAAGGTCGGCCTAGCGGGACCCTACGAGCAGTACTTC
j_call: TRBJ1-1; d_call: NA; v_call: TRBV7-9; clone_size: NA; cdr3_aa: CASSLVPSEAFF; cdr3_nt: TGTGCCAGCAGCTTAGTTCCCTCTGAAGCTTTCTTT
j_call: TRBJ2-7; d_call: TRBD2; v_call: TRBV5-6; clone_size: NA; cdr3_aa: CASSRELAATSPYYEQYF; cdr3_nt: TGTGCCAGCAGCAGAGAGCTAGCGGCAACTAGCCCTTACTACGAGCAGTACTTC
j_call: TRBJ1-5; d_call: NA; v_call: TRBV5-1; clone_size: NA; cdr3_aa: CASSPRAGDQPQHF; cdr3_nt: TGCGCCAGCAGCCCGAGGGCAGGGGATCAGCCCCAGCATTTT